The 22 T cell receptor beta chains below all came from one sample that was sequenced in a study of blood T cell repertoires in COVID-19 (dated by TCRdb to between 2020 and 2021). Library construction relied on the immunoSEQ multiplex PCR assay. TCRdb carries this immuneACCESS record with in-frame sequences only. Its versions omit some clonotypes, under half of them owing to an unresolved V gene in the studies checked, with the rest unexplained. This sample comprises around 100,000 clones, roughly 79% of them detected only once. Around 10% of the sample comes from the top ten. The sequenced material came from peripheral blood. Receptors were obtained from a woman in her 70s with acute or convalescent COVID-19.

This clone was picked up a small number of times. This sequence joins TRBV6-5 and TRBJ1-6, with 7 bases lining up with TRBD1. The length of the CDR3 is 15 residues. Germline V gene data show CDR1 as MNHEY and CDR2 as SVGAGI. J was trimmed by 8 bases and V by 6 bases; bases with no gene match: 10. CDR3 DNA: TGTGCCAGCAGCAGGGGGACAACTGGGGATTCACCCCTCCACTTT. The encoded protein is CASSRGTTGDSPLHF.

This chain uses TRBV6-2 or TRBV6-3 with TRBJ2-5; D call uncertain. This CDR3 has 12 residues. V dropped 2 bases and J dropped 5 bases, with 6 bases sitting between them. Germline values: CDR1 MNHEY, CDR2 SVGEGT. Here the CDR3 reads CASSYSGETQYF. The CDR3, as DNA: TGTGCCAGCAGTTACAGTGGCGAGACCCAGTACTTC.

The chain carries TRBV5-5 and TRBJ1-5; 8 positions agree with TRBD1. The CDR3 length is 19 residues. Germline V CDR1 and CDR2: SGHKS, YYEKEE (reference sequence). V shed 0 bases, J shed 4 bases, and the junction held 15 bases outside the gene matches. The CDR3 loop is CASSLAPGQGRGINQPQHF. The CDR3 coding sequence is TGTGCCAGCAGCTTGGCTCCTGGACAGGGAAGAGGGATTAATCAGCCCCAGCATTTT.

The J gene is TRBJ1-5, the V gene TRBV6-5, with unresolved D. From germline, CDR1 is MNHEY and CDR2 SVGAGI. The CDR3 loop spans 13 amino acids. Trimming cost V 0 bases and J 6 bases, with 6 bases left between them. The CDR3 nucleotides read TGTGCCAGCAGTTACTCGGGGAGTCAGCCCCAGCATTTT. Residues: CASSYSGSQPQHF.

This clone was picked up one time. The rearrangement links TRBV5-1 to TRBJ1-2; 10 bases are a match to TRBD1. CDR3 length equals 15 residues. V gave up 3 bases and J gave up 4 bases; unmatched junction bases: 6. Germline CDR1 SGHRS, CDR2 YFSETQ. CDR3 in amino acids: CASSSGQGVGYGYTF. The CDR3, as DNA: TGCGCCAGCAGCTCTGGACAGGGGGTGGGCTATGGCTACACCTTC.

The CDR3 bases are TGTGCCAGCAGCCCTACATTAACAGAGAACTATGGCTACACCTTC. Residues: CASSPTLTENYGYTF. The chain employs TRBV7-9 and TRBJ1-2; the D is unclear. V was trimmed by 5 bases and J by 2 bases, leaving 15 bases between them. Germline V gene lookup returns CDR1 SEHNR and CDR2 FQNEAQ (reference sequence). The CDR3 totals 15 residues.

This chain links TRBV3-1 (or the pseudogene TRBV3-2) with TRBJ1-5; no firm D call. This CDR3 spans 16 amino acids. Germline-derived CDR1 and CDR2 are LGHDT and YNNKEL (reference sequence). V was trimmed by 1 base and J by 8 bases, leaving 18 bases between them. The CDR3 loop is CASSQVYSAIREPQHF. For the CDR3, the DNA is TGTGCCAGCAGCCAAGTTTACTCCGCAATTCGGGAGCCCCAGCATTTT.

The chain has TRBV19 and TRBJ2-1; maybe TRBD2 (6 bases). The CDR3 loop spans 14 amino acids. CDR1 LNHDA and CDR2 SQIVND come from the germline V gene (reference sequence). V was pared by 3 bases and J by 6 bases, with 12 bases between. CDR3 bases: TGTGCCAGTAGTATCCGCAGGGAGGCCAATGAGCAGTTCTTC. As protein: CASSIRREANEQFF.

This clone was seen a handful of times. The chain has TRBV9 and TRBJ1-2; possibly TRBD1 for D (5 bases). Germline V gives CDR1 SGDLS, CDR2 YYNGEE. Trimming took off 3 bases at V and 4 bases at J, with 16 bases between the two ends. The CDR3 contains 15 residues. The CDR3 sequence: CASSADWAGVYGYTF. DNA of the CDR3: TGTGCCAGCAGCGCTGATTGGGCGGGGGTCTATGGCTACACCTTC. The full variable domain, in which reference TRBV9 and TRBJ1-2 provide the parts outside the CDR3, is DSGVTQTPKHLITATGQRVTLRCSPRSGDLSVYWYQQSLDQGLQFLIQYYNGEERAKGNILERFSAQQFPDLHSELNLSSLELGDSALYFCASSADWAGVYGYTFGSGTRLTVV.

The rearrangement joins TRBV14 to TRBJ1-2; D is perhaps TRBD1 (5 bases). Trimming removed 0 bases at V and 8 bases at J, with 7 bases between. CDR3 length: 12 residues. The germline CDR1 and CDR2 sequences are SGHDN and FVKESK. The chain's CDR3 is CASSQDRVGYTF. As DNA, the CDR3 is TGTGCCAGCAGCCAAGACAGGGTCGGCTACACCTTC.

The chain recombines TRBV5-5 with TRBJ2-4; TRBD2 might be the D (5 bases). Per germline, CDR1 SGHKS and CDR2 YYEKEE (reference sequence). Trimming cost V 5 bases and J 1 base, with 13 bases left between them. This CDR3 spans 15 amino acids. CDR3 DNA sequence: TGTGCCAGCAGGGCGGCGGACTCTGCCAAAAACATTCAGTACTTC. This sequence encodes CASRAADSAKNIQYF.

The chain uses TRBV23-1 and TRBJ2-1, with 10 bases matching TRBD1. TRBV23-1 belongs to the ORF category, with a function that is uncertain. The junction had 14 bases not matched to a gene; V was cut back by 8 bases and J by 4 bases. The CDR3 is 17 residues long. CDR3 nucleotides: TGCGCCAGCGGATCAATAGGACAGGGGGAGAAGTACAATGAGCAGTTCTTC. Residues: CASGSIGQGEKYNEQFF.

This clone turned up a few times. V gene TRBV5-4 combines with J gene TRBJ1-2; D unclear. Between the trimmed V and J ends, which lost 0 bases and 2 bases, there was a span of 14 bases. The CDR3 runs to 16 residues. Germline CDR1 is SGHNT and CDR2 is YYREEE (reference sequence). The chain's CDR3 is CASSLAGSGQNYGYTF. CDR3 sequence (DNA): TGTGCCAGCAGCTTGGCCGGCTCAGGCCAAAACTATGGCTACACCTTC.

On this clone: Other DNA sequences in this specimen translate into the identical CDR3. V gene TRBV3-1 (or the pseudogene TRBV3-2) combines with J gene TRBJ2-2; tentative D call: TRBD1 (7 bases). V lost 6 bases and J 2 bases, leaving 10 bases between the germline ends. The length of the CDR3 is 14 residues. From germline, CDR1 is LGHDT and CDR2 YNNKEL (reference sequence). The CDR3 bases are TGTGCCAGCAGTCAGGGGGGAAACACCGGGGAGCTGTTTTTT. It translates to CASSQGGNTGELFF.

About this clone itself: An end of the junction does not agree with germline; a read error may underlie this. CDR3: CATSVEVHTEAFF. CDR3 bases: TGTGCCACCAGTGTAGAGGTGCACACTGAAGCTTTCTTT. This chain joins TRBV6-4 and TRBJ1-1; D ambiguous. Germline V CDR1 and CDR2: MRHNA, SNTAGT. The CDR3 sequence is 13 residues long.

The table lists this clone with a count of one. The rearrangement uses TRBV7-3 and TRBJ2-3; 11 bases fit TRBD1. CDR1 and CDR2 from the germline V gene are SGHTA and FQGTGA. V gave up 5 bases and J gave up 5 bases; unmatched junction bases: 6. The CDR3 is 15 residues long. CDR3 sequence (DNA): TGTGCCAGCAGCCCGGGACAGGGGGTTGGAGATACGCAGTATTTT. Translation gives CASSPGQGVGDTQYF.

V is TRBV11-1 and J is TRBJ2-7; perhaps TRBD1 as D (6 bases). The CDR3 contains 13 residues. Trimming cost V 9 bases and J 3 bases, with 15 bases left between them. Germline V gene lookup returns CDR1 SGHAT and CDR2 FQDESV (reference sequence). DNA of the CDR3: TGTGCCAGTGAGGGGACAAAGATCTACGAGCAGTACTTC. It translates to CASEGTKIYEQYF.

CDR3 sequence (DNA): TGCGCCAGCAGGGAGCATACAGCGAACCAGGGGGACACTGAAGCTTTCTTT. This translates into CASREHTANQGDTEAFF. The V and J genes are TRBV10-2 and TRBJ1-1; TRBD1 matches 7 bases. The CDR3 runs 17 residues. The germline V gene has CDR1 WSHSY and CDR2 SAAADI. V was pared by 6 bases and J by 3 bases, with 16 bases of the junction left unmatched.

The genes are TRBV19 and TRBJ2-3, with TRBD1 matching 7 bases. CDR1 and CDR2 (germline): LNHDA, SQIVND (reference sequence). J gave up 0 bases and V 5 bases, and 5 bases lay outside the gene matches. The CDR3 runs 15 residues. The chain's CDR3 is CASSPTGDSTDTQYF. CDR3 DNA sequence: TGTGCCAGTAGTCCCACAGGGGATAGCACAGATACGCAGTATTTT. The whole variable domain, filled in from reference TRBV19 and TRBJ2-3, reads DGGITQSPKYLFRKEGQNVTLSCEQNLNHDAMYWYRQDPGQGLRLIYYSQIVNDFQKGDIAEGYSVSREKKESFPLTVTSAQKNPTAFYLCASSPTGDSTDTQYFGPGTRLTVL.

This clone has a handful of counts. The sample holds other DNA sequences that translate to the same CDR3. The gene calls are TRBV3-1 (or the pseudogene TRBV3-2) and TRBJ1-1; TRBD1 matches at 8 bases. CDR3 length: 13 residues. The germline V gene encodes CDR1 LGHDT and CDR2 YNNKEL (reference sequence). V shed 0 bases and J 8 bases; nucleotides not matched to a gene: 2. The CDR3 sequence is CASSQDWDREAFF. As DNA, the CDR3 is TGTGCCAGCAGCCAAGATTGGGACAGGGAAGCTTTCTTT.

This clone was seen a single time. The rearrangement uses TRBV19 and TRBJ1-2; 8 bases agree with TRBD1. Trimming removed 7 bases from V and 5 bases from J; junction bases left unmatched: 6. Germline CDR1 LNHDA, CDR2 SQIVND (reference sequence). The CDR3 spans 13 residues. CDR3 loop: CASTRDRLYGYTF. The DNA for the CDR3 is TGTGCCAGTACCCGGGACAGGCTTTATGGCTACACCTTC.

The chain combines TRBV30 with TRBJ1-2; 7 bases line up with TRBD1. This CDR3 is built from 13 residues. V shed 3 bases, J shed 4 bases, and the junction held 5 bases outside the gene matches. Germline-derived CDR1 and CDR2 are GTSNPN and SVGIG (reference sequence). CDR3 loop: CAWRQGDAYGYTF. CDR3 sequence (DNA): TGTGCCTGGAGGCAGGGGGATGCCTATGGCTACACCTTC.